This entry concerns a single TCR beta chain. Its target is unknown. This record belongs to a study of follicular helper T cells after annual influenza vaccination. Regarding the study as a whole: Productive TCRB sequences came from only about 10-22% of cells.

The germline V gene has CDR1 MDHEN and CDR2 SYDVKM. This CDR3 has 15 residues. J lost 2 bases, V lost 6 bases, and 7 bases had no gene match. Sequencing was performed with immunoSEQ multiplex PCR; in TCRdb, only in-frame clones are kept and a portion is missing. This table holds 8,000 to 9,000 clones, 82% found once. Stated time point: 2015-2016 season, 7 days after influenza vaccination. Sequenced here: CXCR5+ CD38- circulating T follicular helper cells from blood, sampled 7 days after influenza vaccination. Described subset: circulating Tfh, non-naive CD4+CXCR5+PD-1+ (ICOS+CD38+ or ICOS-CD38-). This chain links TRBV28 with TRBJ1-3; 7 nucleotides agree with TRBD1. This sequence originates from an adult who received the influenza vaccine. The CDR3 coding sequence is TGTGCCAGCAGGTACAGGGGAGTAACTGGAAACACCATATATTTT. Translation: CASRYRGVTGNTIYF.